This T cell receptor (beta chain) was sequenced during a study of identical twins. The sample holds many counts of this clonotype. Its antigen remains unknown. Study-level points and caveats: Models underpredicted monozygotic twin sharing of out-of-frame TCR alpha. The more abundant beta clonotypes in cord blood had fewer insertions, and memory repertoires did not show this.

Trimming removed 0 bases at V and 1 base at J, with 7 bases between. Germline V gene lookup returns CDR1 SGHRS and CDR2 YFSETQ. CDR3 length: 15 residues. Unique molecular identifiers were present on cDNA, and template switching added a universal primer site. In TCRdb, the 5' RACE reads were re-called with MiXCR into one record per CDR3 protein. This table has under 400,000 distinct CDR3 sequences, approximately 8.8% appearing once. V and J are TRBV5-1 and TRBJ2-2; D call uncertain. This TCR derives from a woman between 50 and 59 years old in good health. Sequencing input: naive T cells sorted from blood. The CDR3 sequence is CASSLEPLNTGELFF. The CDR3 coding sequence is TGCGCCAGCAGCTTGGAACCCTTGAACACCGGGGAGCTGTTTTTT.